This TCR beta chain was found in a study of regulatory T cells in long-lasting Graves disease. Study conclusions and caveats: Persistent Graves' disease cases displayed lower TCR diversity than newly diagnosed ones. Clonotypes that were public and shared totalled fewer than 3,500 in persistent patients versus over 800 in new patients.

As to time point: newly diagnosed GD, antithyroid drugs for less than 3 months. Generation of the TCR library employed RNA extracted from PBMCs. The CDR3 has 14 amino acids. Trimming stripped 0 bases from V and 7 bases from J, with 10 bases between. In the case of this clonotype: The antigen remains undetermined.

Arm-PCR of CDR3 regions and iRepertoire HTBI primers were used to build TCR beta libraries. MiXCR was run by TCRdb on the multiplex PCR reads, yielding one entry per CDR3 protein. The top ten clones hold 20% to 25% of a sample with about 420,000 distinct CDR3 sequences, around 15% of them seen once. The data were also submitted as part of a second study, on T cells in Graves' hyperthyroidism and ophthalmopathy. Per that paper: Appearing also in blood were most of the thyroid clonotypes expanded above 0.001.

This sequence was found in a woman aged 18-30 years with Graves disease. The specimen was peripheral blood mononuclear cells (PBMCs), collected at new diagnosis, from a patient treated with antithyroid drugs. The chain recombines TRBV12-3 or TRBV12-4 with TRBJ2-1; D uncertain. CDR3 amino acids: CASSLALAQNEQFF. In DNA form, the CDR3 reads TGTGCCAGCAGTTTAGCGCTCGCGCAGAATGAGCAGTTCTTC.